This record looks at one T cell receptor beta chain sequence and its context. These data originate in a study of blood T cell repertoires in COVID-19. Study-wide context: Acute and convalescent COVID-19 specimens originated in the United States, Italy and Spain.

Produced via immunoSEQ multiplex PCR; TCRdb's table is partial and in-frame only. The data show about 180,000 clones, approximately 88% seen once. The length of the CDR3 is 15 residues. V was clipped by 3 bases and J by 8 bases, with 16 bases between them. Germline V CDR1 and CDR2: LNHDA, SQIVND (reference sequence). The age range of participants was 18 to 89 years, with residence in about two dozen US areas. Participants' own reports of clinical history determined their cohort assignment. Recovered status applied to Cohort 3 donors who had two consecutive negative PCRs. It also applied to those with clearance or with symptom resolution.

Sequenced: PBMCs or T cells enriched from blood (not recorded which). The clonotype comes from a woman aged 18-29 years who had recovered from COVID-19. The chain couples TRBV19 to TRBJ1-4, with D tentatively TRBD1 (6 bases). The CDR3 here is CASSIGGGVEEKLFF. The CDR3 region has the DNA TGTGCCAGTAGTATCGGGGGGGGCGTAGAGGAAAAACTGTTTTTT.